Listed here is a single T cell receptor beta chain. Its target is unknown. The sample belongs to a study of CD8 T cells in ankylosing spondylitis. Whole-study results and caveats: Clones linked to disease were reported to show significant enrichment in matched ankylosing spondylitis synovial fluid. Typical of ankylosing spondylitis blood, it appeared, was a TCR beta motif of several highly homologous variants. There were earlier reports of some motif variants in reactive arthritis synovial fluid and blood.

Quantitative 5'-RACE with molecular barcodes produced the TCR beta libraries. One entry per CDR3 protein, called by TCRdb with MiXCR from the 5' RACE reads. The repertoire holds approximately 550,000 distinct CDR3 sequences, with roughly an eighth as singletons. Source material: blood, either unsorted or a sorted T cell fraction (not recorded which). The receptor comes from a male donor with ankylosing spondylitis.

The CDR3 nucleotides are TGTGCCAGCAGTTCACAGGGTTTAAGGGAGCAGTTCTTC. It yields the protein CASSSQGLREQFF. V gene TRBV11-3 combines with J gene TRBJ2-1, with D perhaps TRBD1 (6 bases). The length of the CDR3 is 13 residues. V was shortened by 6 bases and J by 10 bases, with 16 bases between the two germline ends. The germline gives CDR1 SGHNT, CDR2 YENEEA.